This TCR beta chain was captured by sequencing in a study of cytomegalovirus exposure and HLA in healthy donors. Study-wide results and limits: A list of approximately 160 TCR beta chains associated with cytomegalovirus was given.

The validation cohort, a group of 90 to 150 subjects, included the donors and was separate from the roughly 670-subject first cohort. Assay used: immunoSEQ multiplex PCR; TCRdb lists only in-frame clones, some missing. The sample yields roughly 250,000 clones, about 86% seen once. Regarding this clone: Its antigen remains unidentified.

Looked up from germline, CDR1 is MDHEN and CDR2 is SYDVKM. V lost 6 bases and J lost 8, with 13 bases in between. This CDR3 has 12 amino acids. The sequenced sample was PBMCs. The J gene is TRBJ1-2, the V gene TRBV28; D possibly corresponds to TRBD1 (6 bases). The receptor comes from a man between 18 and 29 years old in good health and CMV-seronegative. CDR3 amino acids: CASSQRQEGYTF. CDR3 nucleotides: TGTGCCAGCAGCCAGAGACAGGAAGGCTACACCTTC.